The 6 T cell receptor beta chains below all came from one sample that was sequenced in a study of blood T cell repertoires in COVID-19. The data were produced by immunoSEQ multiplex PCR, yet TCRdb's version contains in-frame clones alone and is incomplete. The sample holds hundreds of thousands of clones, approximately 89% seen once. Material: PBMCs or T cells enriched from blood (not recorded which). All receptors come from a woman aged 40-49 years with acute COVID-19.

The chain employs TRBV28 and TRBJ1-3, with TRBD1 as a possible D gene (6 bases). Trimming removed 4 bases at V and 4 bases at J, with 23 bases between. Germline-derived CDR1 and CDR2 are MDHEN and SYDVKM. The length of the CDR3 is 18 residues. This CDR3 reads CASSSHSPPGTRGNTIYF. Here the CDR3 DNA reads TGTGCCAGCAGTTCCCACTCTCCCCCCGGGACACGAGGAAACACCATATATTTT.

This rearrangement joins TRBV10-3 to TRBJ2-3; 8 positions match TRBD1. V trimming: 6 bases; J trimming: 2 bases; junction bases outside the gene matches: 10. Germline lookup yields CDR1 ENHRY and CDR2 SYGVKD. The CDR3 consists of 16 residues. The CDR3 DNA sequence: TGTGCCATCAGGCCCACCCAGGGGGCACCCACAGATACGCAGTATTTT. As protein: CAIRPTQGAPTDTQYF.

This sequence joins TRBV6-1 and TRBJ2-1; no reliable D call. Trimming removed 2 bases from V and 8 bases from J, with 10 bases in between. The CDR3 covers 13 residues. Germline loops: CDR1 MNHNS, CDR2 SASEGT. CDR3 nucleotide sequence: TGTGCCAGCAGTGAACTAAGTAACGATGAGCAGTTCTTC. As protein: CASSELSNDEQFF.

V usage is TRBV18 and J usage is TRBJ2-6; TRBD1 matches at 9 bases. Looked up from germline, CDR1 is KGHSH and CDR2 is LQKENI. V shed 9 bases, J shed 3 bases, and the junction held 3 bases outside the gene matches. The CDR3 loop spans 14 amino acids. The DNA for the CDR3 is TGTGCCAGGGGGACAGGGAGTGGGGCCAACGTCCTGACTTTC. It is translated as CARGTGSGANVLTF.

This clone appeared a single time. The V call is TRBV7-8, the J call TRBJ2-7; TRBD1 aligns across 8 bases. Germline assignment: CDR1 SGHVS and CDR2 FQNEAQ. Unmatched junction bases numbered 4, after V lost 5 bases and J lost 4 bases. This CDR3 spans 13 amino acids. The CDR3 bases are TGTGCCAGCAGCCAGGGACAGGTTTACGAGCAGTACGTC. Protein sequence: CASSQGQVYEQYV.

The CDR3 is CASSLGLNSYNEQFF. The DNA of the CDR3 is TGTGCCAGCAGCTTGGGACTAAACTCCTACAATGAGCAGTTCTTC. This chain uses TRBV7-2 with TRBJ2-1; 7 bases are shared with TRBD2. Germline V CDR1 and CDR2: SGHTA, FQGNSA. With 3 bases clipped from V and 0 bases from J, the junction kept 2 bases outside the gene matches. The CDR3 spans 15 residues. The whole variable domain, filled in from reference TRBV7-2 and TRBJ2-1, reads GAGVSQSPSNKVTEKGKDVELRCDPISGHTALYWYRQSLGQGLEFLIYFQGNSAPDKSGLPSDRFSAERTGGSVSTLTIQRTQQEDSAVYLCASSLGLNSYNEQFFGPGTRLTVL.